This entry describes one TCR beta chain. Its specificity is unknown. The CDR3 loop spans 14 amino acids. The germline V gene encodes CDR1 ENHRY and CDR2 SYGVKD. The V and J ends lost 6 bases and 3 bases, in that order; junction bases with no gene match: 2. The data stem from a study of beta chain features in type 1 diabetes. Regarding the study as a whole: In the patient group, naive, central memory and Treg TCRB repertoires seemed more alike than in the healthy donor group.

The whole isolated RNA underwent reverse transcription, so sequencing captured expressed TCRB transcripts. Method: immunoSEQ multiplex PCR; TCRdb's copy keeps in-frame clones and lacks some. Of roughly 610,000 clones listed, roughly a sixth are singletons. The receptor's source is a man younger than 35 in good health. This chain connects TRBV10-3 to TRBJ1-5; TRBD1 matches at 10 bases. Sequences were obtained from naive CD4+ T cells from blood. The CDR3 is CAIRGTGDNQPQHF. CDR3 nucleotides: TGTGCCATCAGAGGGACAGGGGACAATCAGCCCCAGCATTTT.